Listed here are 31 T cell receptor beta chains from one sample, sequenced in a study of beta chain features in type 1 diabetes. Study results and caveats: People with Type 1 diabetes carried modestly yet significantly shorter TCRB CDR3s in all four CD4+ subsets.

These receptors' targets are unknown. Investigators reverse transcribed all isolated RNA, so they sequenced expressed TCRB transcripts. The data were produced by immunoSEQ multiplex PCR, yet TCRdb's version contains in-frame clones alone and is incomplete. This table holds a few hundred thousand clones, approximately 24% found once. Sequencing was performed on naive CD4+ T cells from blood. The receptors shown here come from a woman aged 25 to 45 with type 1 diabetes.

This clone was found once. This chain joins TRBV30 and TRBJ1-2; a possible D gene is TRBD1 (6 bases). Trimming stripped 3 bases from V and 4 bases from J, with 12 bases between. Germline V CDR1 and CDR2: GTSNPN, SVGIG (reference sequence). This CDR3 is built from 13 residues. CDR3 residues: CAWSGEGGYGYTF. The CDR3 DNA reads TGTGCCTGGAGCGGCGAAGGGGGCTATGGCTACACCTTC.

In DNA form, the CDR3 reads TGCGCCAGCAGCTGGACAACAGGAACAACTAATGAAAAACTGTTTTTT. This codes for CASSWTTGTTNEKLFF. The chain uses TRBV5-1 and TRBJ1-4; D is possibly TRBD1 (5 bases). In germline, CDR1 is SGHRS, CDR2 YFSETQ. The V end lost 3 bases, the J end lost 0 bases, and 12 bases lay between the germline ends. The CDR3 consists of 16 residues.

The chain joins TRBV25-1 to TRBJ1-2; 7 positions match TRBD1. V shed 7 bases and J 5 bases; nucleotides not matched to a gene: 7. The CDR3 is 13 amino acids. From germline, CDR1 is MGHDK and CDR2 SYGVNS. The CDR3 sequence is CASKGQEGYGYTF. The CDR3 DNA sequence: TGTGCCAGCAAAGGACAGGAGGGGTATGGCTACACCTTC.

This clone was picked up a small number of times. The chain is built from TRBV29-1 and TRBJ2-3, with D perhaps TRBD1 (5 bases). The CDR3 is made up of 13 amino acids. The V gene's germline CDR1 is SQVTM and CDR2 ANQGSEA. Trimming stripped 4 bases from V and 4 bases from J, with 12 bases between. This CDR3 is CSVGPGSPDTQYF. DNA of the CDR3: TGCAGCGTTGGTCCAGGGTCGCCAGATACGCAGTATTTT.

This clone was detected only a few times. V is TRBV7-9 and J is TRBJ2-2; D remains unclear. Germline CDR1 and CDR2: SEHNR and FQNEAQ (reference sequence). The CDR3 contains 14 residues. V shed 3 bases and J shed 0 bases, with 5 bases lying between them. The CDR3 reads CASSFPPNTGELFF. The DNA of the CDR3 is TGTGCCAGCAGCTTCCCTCCGAACACCGGGGAGCTGTTTTTT.

This clone has a handful of counts. V gene TRBV2 combines with J gene TRBJ2-5; 9 nucleotides align to TRBD1. Germline trimming cut 10 bases from V and 3 bases from J; bases unmatched to any gene: 6. Germline-derived CDR1 and CDR2 are SNHLY and FYNNEI. The CDR3 loop spans 13 amino acids. This CDR3 is CAMTRDREETQYF. In nucleotides, the CDR3 is TGTGCCATGACCCGGGACAGGGAAGAGACCCAGTACTTC.

The genes are TRBV4-1 and TRBJ1-5, with D unclear. The CDR3 consists of 18 residues. The V and J ends lost 4 bases and 3 bases respectively, with 22 bases between them. From germline, CDR1 is MGHRA and CDR2 YSYEKL. The CDR3 bases are TGCGCCAGCAGCCCACAAGATAGTAGAGGGTTGAACAATCAGCCCCAGCATTTT. Its protein is CASSPQDSRGLNNQPQHF.

The CDR3 sequence: CASSPWTSGTYNEQFF. The CDR3 region has the DNA TGTGCCAGCAGTCCTTGGACTAGCGGAACCTACAATGAGCAGTTCTTC. V and J are TRBV28 and TRBJ2-1; TRBD2 matches at 10 bases. The V and J ends lost 5 bases and 2 bases, in that order; junction bases with no gene match: 6. The germline gives CDR1 MDHEN, CDR2 SYDVKM. This CDR3 has 16 amino acids. Full variable domain (outside the CDR3, taken from reference TRBV28 and TRBJ2-1): DVKVTQSSRYLVKRTGEKVFLECVQDMDHENMFWYRQDPGLGLRLIYFSYDVKMKEKGDIPEGYSVSREKKERFSLILESASTNQTSMYLCASSPWTSGTYNEQFFGPGTRLTVL.

The chain uses TRBV7-3 and TRBJ2-2, with D unclear. The germline V gene has CDR1 SGHTA and CDR2 FQGTGA. Between the trimmed V and J ends, which lost 6 bases and 0 bases, there was a span of 11 bases. The CDR3 is 15 amino acids. The CDR3 region is CASSPRVANTGELFF. Written as DNA, the CDR3 is TGTGCCAGCAGTCCACGGGTCGCGAACACCGGGGAGCTGTTTTTT.

J is TRBJ2-5 and V is TRBV15, with 9 bases aligning to TRBD1. Germline lookup yields CDR1 LNHNV and CDR2 YYDKDF (reference sequence). The CDR3 length is 15 residues. V shed 4 bases, J shed 5 bases, and the junction held 8 bases outside the gene matches. As DNA, the CDR3 is TGTGCCACCAGCACCCGGGACAGGGAATTCGAGACCCAGTACTTC. Amino acid sequence: CATSTRDREFETQYF.

This chain connects TRBV11-2 to TRBJ2-1, with D uncertain. The CDR3 contains 12 residues. The ends were cut back, 1 base at V and 6 bases at J, with 4 bases in the middle. Germline CDR1 reads SGHAT; CDR2 reads FQNNGV. This chain's CDR3 is CASSLVGNEQFF. In nucleotides, the CDR3 is TGTGCCAGCAGCTTAGTCGGCAATGAGCAGTTCTTC. The full variable domain, its missing parts supplied by reference TRBV11-2 and TRBJ2-1, is EAGVAQSPRYKIIEKRQSVAFWCNPISGHATLYWYQQILGQGPKLLIQFQNNGVVDDSQLPKDRFSAERLKGVDSTLKIQPAKLEDSAVYLCASSLVGNEQFFGPGTRLTVL.

The rearrangement uses TRBV2 and TRBJ2-6; no reliable D call. Trimming removed 10 bases from V and 0 bases from J, with 13 bases in between. The CDR3 runs 15 residues. Germline values: CDR1 SNHLY, CDR2 FYNNEI. The CDR3 loop is CAITSPGSGANVLTF. In DNA, the CDR3 is TGTGCCATCACCTCCCCGGGCTCTGGGGCCAACGTCCTGACTTTC.

The table lists this clone with a few counts. The chain joins TRBV2 to TRBJ2-2; 8 positions agree with TRBD2. Germline assignment: CDR1 SNHLY and CDR2 FYNNEI. The CDR3 loop spans 14 amino acids. The V and J ends lost 8 bases and 2 bases, in that order; junction bases with no gene match: 4. CDR3 residues: CASSAGENTGELFF. CDR3 DNA sequence: TGTGCCAGCTCAGCGGGAGAAAACACCGGGGAGCTGTTTTTT.

The rearrangement uses TRBV14 and TRBJ1-2; 10 nucleotides agree with TRBD1. The CDR3 is 13 residues long. Losses at the gene ends were 4 bases for V and 8 bases for J; bases not matched to a gene: 4. The germline V gene encodes CDR1 SGHDN and CDR2 FVKESK. CDR3 sequence reads: CASSRGTGVGYTF. CDR3 DNA sequence: TGTGCCAGCAGCCGAGGGACAGGGGTGGGCTACACCTTC.

The chain has TRBV7-2 and TRBJ2-7, with D possibly being TRBD2 (6 bases). Germline CDR1 SGHTA, CDR2 FQGNSA. The CDR3 loop spans 16 amino acids. The germline V and J ends were trimmed by 2 bases and 0 bases, with 14 bases remaining between them. The DNA of the CDR3 is TGTGCCAGCAGCTTAATCGGCGGGAAGAACTCCTACGAGCAGTACTTC. It codes for CASSLIGGKNSYEQYF. The variable domain in full, with the rest retrieved from reference TRBV7-2 and TRBJ2-7, is GAGVSQSPSNKVTEKGKDVELRCDPISGHTALYWYRQSLGQGLEFLIYFQGNSAPDKSGLPSDRFSAERTGGSVSTLTIQRTQQEDSAVYLCASSLIGGKNSYEQYFGPGTRLTVT.

The chain combines TRBV18 with TRBJ2-7, with 11 bases matching TRBD2. J lost 0 bases, V lost 3 bases, and 1 base had no gene match. The CDR3 sequence is 15 residues long. Germline CDR1 reads KGHSH; CDR2 reads LQKENI. CDR3: CASSPSGRASYEQYF. The CDR3 nucleotides read TGTGCCAGCTCACCTAGCGGGAGGGCCTCCTACGAGCAGTACTTC.

In its sample, this clone was seen a few times. V usage is TRBV30 and J usage is TRBJ2-1, with no clear D. Germline-derived CDR1 and CDR2 are GTSNPN and SVGIG (reference sequence). CDR3 size: 11 residues. Trimming cost V 1 base and J 9 bases, with 7 bases left between them. CDR3 in amino acids: CAWSAAGEQFF. The DNA for the CDR3 is TGTGCCTGGAGTGCCGCCGGTGAGCAGTTCTTC.

This chain links TRBV18 with TRBJ1-1; the D gene is possibly TRBD1 (5 bases). Trimming stripped 0 bases from V and 8 bases from J, with 16 bases between. The CDR3 runs to 15 residues. Germline CDR1 is KGHSH and CDR2 is LQKENI. CDR3 residues: CASSPPGLGPQEAFF. CDR3 DNA: TGTGCCAGCTCACCACCGGGGCTCGGACCCCAGGAAGCTTTCTTT.

The chain is built from TRBV10-3 and TRBJ1-1, with D possibly matching TRBD1 (6 bases). The CDR3 is 13 amino acids. Germline V lookup: CDR1 ENHRY, CDR2 SYGVKD. The chain's CDR3 is CGRGGGQCTEAFF. For the CDR3, the DNA is TGTGGACGGGGAGGGGGGCAGTGCACTGAAGCTTTCTTT.

The V call is TRBV7-9, the J call TRBJ2-7, with a tentative D call TRBD1 (5 bases). The germline CDR1 and CDR2 sequences are SEHNR and FQNEAQ (reference sequence). CDR3 length: 14 residues. Trimming took 5 bases from V and 3 from J, leaving 14 bases between them. The CDR3 bases are TGTGCCAGCAGCCCTGCAGGGCTACACTACGAGCAGTACTTC. It codes for CASSPAGLHYEQYF. The full variable domain, in which reference TRBV7-9 and TRBJ2-7 provide the parts outside the CDR3, is DTGVSQNPRHKITKRGQNVTFRCDPISEHNRLYWYRQTLGQGPEFLTYFQNEAQLEKSRLLSDRFSAERPKGSFSTLEIQRTEQGDSAMYLCASSPAGLHYEQYFGPGTRLTVT.

The CDR3 here is CASSSGGIGNQPQHF. The CDR3 DNA reads TGTGCCAGCTCGTCGGGGGGTATCGGCAATCAGCCCCAGCATTTT. This chain connects TRBV18 to TRBJ1-5, with a possible D match to TRBD1 (5 bases). The V gene's germline CDR1 is KGHSH and CDR2 LQKENI. Trimming pared 6 bases from V and 2 bases from J, leaving 14 bases between. The CDR3 is made up of 15 amino acids. Complete variable domain (other parts from reference TRBV18 and TRBJ1-5): NAGVMQNPRHLVRRRGQEARLRCSPMKGHSHVYWYRQLPEEGLKFMVYLQKENIIDESGMPKERFSAEFPKEGPSILRIQQVVRGDSAAYFCASSSGGIGNQPQHFGDGTRLSIL.

This clone was detected a few times. This chain connects TRBV29-1 to TRBJ2-1; weak D call: TRBD1 (6 bases). The CDR3 is 12 residues long. V was trimmed by 0 bases and J by 12 bases, leaving 12 bases between them. The germline V gene has CDR1 SQVTM and CDR2 ANQGSEA. CDR3 nucleotides: TGCAGCGTTGAAGATCTTCGCAGGGGGCAGTTCTTC. Amino acid sequence: CSVEDLRRGQFF.

This clone was recorded a few times. This chain connects TRBV19 to TRBJ2-7; 7 bases are a match to TRBD1. Per the germline V gene, CDR1 is LNHDA and CDR2 is SQIVND (reference sequence). The CDR3 is made up of 15 amino acids. The junction had 10 bases not matched to a gene; V was cut back by 3 bases and J by 5 bases. CDR3 loop: CASSMRGDRVHEQYF. CDR3 sequence (DNA): TGTGCCAGTAGTATGCGAGGAGACAGGGTTCACGAGCAGTACTTC.

This clone has just a few counts. The same CDR3 is also encoded by other DNA sequences in this sample. The V gene is TRBV15, the J gene TRBJ2-5; 7 bases fit TRBD2. CDR1 and CDR2 from the germline V gene are LNHNV and YYDKDF (reference sequence). CDR3 size: 14 residues. The J segment lost 3 bases and the V segment lost 3 bases, leaving 4 bases of the junction unmatched. CDR3 sequence (DNA): TGTGCCACCAGCAGGGACCGGGGGGAAGAGACCCAGTACTTC. Its protein is CATSRDRGEETQYF.

This clone was seen only a few times. The identical CDR3 is also encoded by other nucleotide sequences in the sample. The genes are TRBV29-1 and TRBJ1-1, with 7 bases aligning to TRBD1. The CDR3 is made up of 13 amino acids. V gave up 4 bases and J gave up 0 bases; unmatched junction bases: 2. Germline CDR1 and CDR2: SQVTM and ANQGSEA. The CDR3 region has the DNA TGCAGCGTTGGGGACAGAGTGAACACTGAAGCTTTCTTT. Its protein product is CSVGDRVNTEAFF.

The gene calls are TRBV5-1 and TRBJ2-5; possible D gene TRBD1, 6 bases. V was shortened by 4 bases and J by 5 bases, with 15 bases between the two germline ends. This CDR3 contains 14 residues. The germline gives CDR1 SGHRS, CDR2 YFSETQ. CDR3: CASSTAGTSETQYF. The CDR3 bases are TGCGCCAGCAGCACGGCCGGGACATCGGAGACCCAGTACTTC.

This clone was seen only a few times. V and J are TRBV27 and TRBJ2-5, with 9 bases that match TRBD1. The ends lost 8 bases at V and 5 bases at J; junction bases unmatched: 6. The CDR3 totals 13 residues. Germline V lookup: CDR1 MNHEY, CDR2 SMNVEV (reference sequence). This chain's CDR3 is CASPYRGHETQYF. The CDR3 region has the DNA TGTGCCAGCCCCTACAGGGGGCACGAGACCCAGTACTTC.

Regarding this clone: Other nucleotide sequences in the sample specify the same CDR3. The chain couples TRBV15 to TRBJ2-7; D is ambiguous. V was cut by 0 bases and J by 4 bases, with 4 bases left in between. CDR3 length: 12 residues. CDR1 and CDR2 (germline): LNHNV, YYDKDF (reference sequence). This CDR3 is CATSRDPYEQYF. The CDR3 region has the DNA TGTGCCACCAGCAGAGATCCGTACGAGCAGTACTTC.

V gene TRBV27 combines with J gene TRBJ2-5; the match to TRBD2 covers 10 bases. With V trimmed by 6 bases and J by 5 bases, 9 bases remained unmatched. The germline V gene encodes CDR1 MNHEY and CDR2 SMNVEV (reference sequence). This CDR3 is built from 15 residues. The CDR3 DNA is TGTGCCAGCAGCCAGGGGCTAGCGGGAGTGGAGACCCAGTACTTC. This codes for CASSQGLAGVETQYF.

This clone was seen more than once but under ten times. The rearrangement uses TRBV9 and TRBJ1-5; D call uncertain. Germline V gives CDR1 SGDLS, CDR2 YYNGEE. CDR3 length: 16 amino acids. V shed 7 bases and J shed 5 bases, with 22 bases lying between them. The CDR3 loop is CASQNSGSGLDQPQHF. The CDR3 nucleotides read TGTGCCAGCCAAAATTCCGGGTCGGGTCTGGATCAGCCCCAGCATTTT. The full variable domain, in which reference TRBV9 and TRBJ1-5 provide the parts outside the CDR3, is DSGVTQTPKHLITATGQRVTLRCSPRSGDLSVYWYQQSLDQGLQFLIQYYNGEERAKGNILERFSAQQFPDLHSELNLSSLELGDSALYFCASQNSGSGLDQPQHFGDGTRLSIL.

This clone has just a few counts. This chain uses TRBV6-6 with TRBJ2-1; D ambiguous. CDR3 size: 14 residues. With 5 bases removed from V and 5 bases from J, the gap between germline ends came to 13 bases. Per the germline V gene, CDR1 is MNHNY and CDR2 is SVGAGI (reference sequence). The CDR3 loop reads CASSATSENNEQFF. CDR3 bases: TGTGCCAGCAGTGCGACATCCGAGAACAATGAGCAGTTCTTC.